The sequence of this T cell receptor (beta chain) was determined in a study of control samples from healthy donors and cancer patients. Profiling relied on immunoSEQ multiplex PCR, and the TCRdb table lists in-frame clones only, not all of them. Of some 160,000 clones listed, 90% to 95% were seen once; the top ten hold about 8.5%. Deletions cut 5 bases from V and 1 base from J, with 14 bases between. Germline V lookup: CDR1 SGHTA, CDR2 FQGNSA. CDR3 length equals 16 residues. The chain employs TRBV7-2 and TRBJ2-2, with a possible D match to TRBD1 (6 bases). This sequence originates from a woman in her 40s in good health. The sample consisted of blood. The CDR3 sequence: CASSRRDRMNTGELFF. The CDR3 bases are TGTGCCAGCAGCCGCCGAGACAGGATGAACACCGGGGAGCTGTTTTTT.